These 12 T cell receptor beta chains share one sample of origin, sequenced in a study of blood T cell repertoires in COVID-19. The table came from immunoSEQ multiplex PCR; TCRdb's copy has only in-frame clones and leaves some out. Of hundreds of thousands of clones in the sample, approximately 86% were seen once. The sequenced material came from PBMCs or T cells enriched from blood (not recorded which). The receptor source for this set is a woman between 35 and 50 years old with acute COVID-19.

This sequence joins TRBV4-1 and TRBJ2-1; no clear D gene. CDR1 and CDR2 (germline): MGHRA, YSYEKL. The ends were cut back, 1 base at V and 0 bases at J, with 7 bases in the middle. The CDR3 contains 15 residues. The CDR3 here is CASSQALSSYNEQFF. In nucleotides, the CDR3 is TGCGCCAGCAGCCAAGCACTGAGCTCCTACAATGAGCAGTTCTTC.

CDR3 in amino acids: CATSREADQPQHF. In DNA form, the CDR3 reads TGTGCCACCAGCAGAGAAGCGGATCAGCCCCAGCATTTT. The chain links TRBV15 to TRBJ1-5; D unclear. This CDR3 is built from 13 residues. V dropped 0 bases and J dropped 5 bases, with 5 bases sitting between them. Looked up from germline, CDR1 is LNHNV and CDR2 is YYDKDF (reference sequence).

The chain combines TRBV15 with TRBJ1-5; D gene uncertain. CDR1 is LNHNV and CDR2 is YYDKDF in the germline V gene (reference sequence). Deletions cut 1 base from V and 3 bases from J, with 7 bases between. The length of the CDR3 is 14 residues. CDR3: CATSRGRNNQPQHF. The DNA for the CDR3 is TGTGCCACCAGCAGAGGCAGGAACAATCAGCCCCAGCATTTT.

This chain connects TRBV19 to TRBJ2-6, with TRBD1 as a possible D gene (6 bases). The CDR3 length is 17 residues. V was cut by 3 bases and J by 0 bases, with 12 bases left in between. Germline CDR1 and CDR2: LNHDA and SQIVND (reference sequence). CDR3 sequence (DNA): TGTGCCAGTAGTATGGGGGCCAGCACCTCTGGGGCCAACGTCCTGACTTTC. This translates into CASSMGASTSGANVLTF.

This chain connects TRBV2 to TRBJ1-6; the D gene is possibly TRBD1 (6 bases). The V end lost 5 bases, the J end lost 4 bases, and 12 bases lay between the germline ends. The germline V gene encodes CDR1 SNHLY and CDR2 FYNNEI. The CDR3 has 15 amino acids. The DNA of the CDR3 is TGTGCCAGCAGTCGGACAGATAATTATAATTCACCCCTCCACTTT. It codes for CASSRTDNYNSPLHF. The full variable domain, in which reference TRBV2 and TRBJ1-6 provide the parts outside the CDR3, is EPEVTQTPSHQVTQMGQEVILRCVPISNHLYFYWYRQILGQKVEFLVSFYNNEISEKSEIFDDQFSVERPDGSNFTLKIRSTKLEDSAMYFCASSRTDNYNSPLHFGNGTRLTVT.

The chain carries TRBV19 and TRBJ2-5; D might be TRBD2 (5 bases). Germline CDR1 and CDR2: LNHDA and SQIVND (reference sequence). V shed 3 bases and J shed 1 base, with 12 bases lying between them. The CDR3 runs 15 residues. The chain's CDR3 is CASSISGGPQETQYF. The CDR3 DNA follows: TGTGCCAGTAGTATTTCGGGCGGGCCCCAAGAGACCCAGTACTTC.

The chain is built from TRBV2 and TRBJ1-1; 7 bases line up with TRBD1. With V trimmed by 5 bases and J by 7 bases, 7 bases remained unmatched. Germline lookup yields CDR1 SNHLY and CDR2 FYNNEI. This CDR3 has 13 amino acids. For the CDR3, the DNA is TGTGCCAGCAGTTCTACAGGGGTCGGTGAAGCTTTCTTT. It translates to CASSSTGVGEAFF.

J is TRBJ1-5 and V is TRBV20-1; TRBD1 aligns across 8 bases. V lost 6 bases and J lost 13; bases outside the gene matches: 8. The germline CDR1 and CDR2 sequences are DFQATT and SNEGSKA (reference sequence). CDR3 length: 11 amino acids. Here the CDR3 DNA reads TGCAGTGCGGATAGGACAGGGATGCAGCATTTT. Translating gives CSADRTGMQHF.

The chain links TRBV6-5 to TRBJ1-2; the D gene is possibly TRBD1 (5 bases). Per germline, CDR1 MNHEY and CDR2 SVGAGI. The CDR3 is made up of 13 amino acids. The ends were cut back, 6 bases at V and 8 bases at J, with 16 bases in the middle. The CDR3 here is CASRVHTGGGYTF. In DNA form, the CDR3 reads TGTGCCAGCAGAGTACACACAGGCGGCGGCTACACCTTC.

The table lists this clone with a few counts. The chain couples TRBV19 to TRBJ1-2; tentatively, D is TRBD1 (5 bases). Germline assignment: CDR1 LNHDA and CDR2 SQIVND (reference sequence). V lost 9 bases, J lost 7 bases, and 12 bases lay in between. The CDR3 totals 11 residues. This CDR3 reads CASQGGSGYTF. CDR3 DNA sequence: TGTGCCAGCCAGGGAGGAAGTGGCTACACCTTC.

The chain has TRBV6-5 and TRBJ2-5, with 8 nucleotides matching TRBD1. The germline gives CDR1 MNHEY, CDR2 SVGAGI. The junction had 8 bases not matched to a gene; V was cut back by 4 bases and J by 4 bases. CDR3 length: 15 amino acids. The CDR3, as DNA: TGTGCCAGCAGTTTCCGACAGGGGCCACGAGAGACCCAGTACTTC. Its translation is CASSFRQGPRETQYF.

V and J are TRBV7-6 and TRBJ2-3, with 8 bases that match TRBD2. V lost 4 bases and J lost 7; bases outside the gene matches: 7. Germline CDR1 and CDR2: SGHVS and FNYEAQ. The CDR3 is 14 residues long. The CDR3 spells CASSSPQRGHTQYF. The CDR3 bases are TGTGCCAGCAGCTCACCTCAGCGGGGGCATACGCAGTATTTT.